A single sample is the source of the 8 T cell receptor beta chains below, sequenced in a study of OX40 agonist ivuxolimab in advanced cancers. Sequenced by immunoSEQ multiplex PCR; TCRdb stores in-frame clones only, minus some. In the table there are 55,000 to 75,000 clones, approximately 80% of which are singletons. The source material was CD4+ or CD8+ T cells sorted from blood, sampled in a trial of the OX40 agonist ivuxolimab. The receptors stem from an adult with an advanced solid tumor such as melanoma, head and neck, liver or kidney cancer.

The chain has TRBV30 and TRBJ1-1, with a tentative D call TRBD1 (5 bases). CDR3 length equals 15 residues. CDR1 and CDR2 from the germline V gene are GTSNPN and SVGIG (reference sequence). Between the trimmed V and J ends, which lost 7 bases and 1 base, there was a span of 19 bases. The CDR3 is CAYRLWDFQNTEAFF. In nucleotides, the CDR3 is TGTGCCTACCGATTATGGGACTTCCAGAACACTGAAGCTTTCTTT.

The J gene is TRBJ1-2, the V gene TRBV6-6; the match to TRBD1 covers 8 bases. Germline CDR1 is MNHNY and CDR2 is SVGAGI (reference sequence). The V gene end was trimmed by 5 bases and the J gene end by 4 bases; junction bases not matched to a gene: 9. This CDR3 is built from 15 residues. The chain's CDR3 is CASSRRTGSPYGYTF. For the CDR3, the DNA is TGTGCCAGCAGTCGCCGGACAGGGAGCCCCTATGGCTACACCTTC.

The gene calls are TRBV2 and TRBJ1-4; the D gene is possibly TRBD1 (6 bases). Germline lookup yields CDR1 SNHLY and CDR2 FYNNEI. This CDR3 is 13 amino acids long. The CDR3 DNA sequence: TGTGCTGCCAAGGGGGGCGGGTCTGAAAAACTGTTTTTT. This encodes CAAKGGGSEKLFF.

Regarding this clone: Other DNA sequences of this sample code for an identical CDR3. The rearrangement joins TRBV30 to TRBJ2-2; D is perhaps TRBD1 or TRBD2 (6 bases each). CDR3 length: 15 amino acids. Trimming removed 0 bases at V and 5 bases at J, with 13 bases between. The germline V gene encodes CDR1 GTSNPN and CDR2 SVGIG (reference sequence). CDR3 nucleotides: TGTGCCTGGAGTGTGGTAGGGGGGCGGACCGGGGAGCTGTTTTTT. It yields the protein CAWSVVGGRTGELFF.

This rearrangement joins TRBV5-4 to TRBJ1-6; D perhaps matches TRBD1 (6 bases). V was clipped by 6 bases and J by 5 bases, with 18 bases between them. This CDR3 is built from 16 residues. Germline-derived CDR1 and CDR2 are SGHNT and YYREEE (reference sequence). CDR3 nucleotides: TGTGCCAGCACGAAAGGGGGGCAGATAGATAATTCACCCCTCCACTTT. Protein sequence: CASTKGGQIDNSPLHF.

V is TRBV19 and J is TRBJ2-1, with D perhaps TRBD1 (5 bases). Trimming pared 1 base from V and 0 bases from J, leaving 10 bases between. This CDR3 region has 16 residues. CDR1 is LNHDA, CDR2 SQIVND, per germline (reference sequence). The CDR3 is CASSIVGRSSYNEQFF. The CDR3 coding sequence is TGTGCCAGTAGTATAGTGGGGCGAAGCTCCTACAATGAGCAGTTCTTC.

The sample holds a few counts of this clone. The V call is TRBV29-1, the J call TRBJ1-2; possible D gene TRBD1, 5 bases. Germline V CDR1 and CDR2: SQVTM, ANQGSEA. V was clipped by 5 bases and J by 7 bases, with 11 bases between them. The CDR3 is 11 amino acids. In DNA, the CDR3 is TGCAGCGTTCTGGGGCCGGCTGGCTACACCTTC. Amino acids: CSVLGPAGYTF.

J is TRBJ1-1 and V is TRBV18; 9 bases are shared with TRBD1. Germline V gives CDR1 KGHSH, CDR2 LQKENI. The trim removed 2 bases at V and 4 bases at J, leaving 2 bases unmatched. The CDR3 is 14 amino acids. CDR3 sequence reads: CASSPGTGSTEAFF. The CDR3 DNA sequence: TGTGCCAGCTCACCAGGGACAGGGAGCACTGAAGCTTTCTTT.